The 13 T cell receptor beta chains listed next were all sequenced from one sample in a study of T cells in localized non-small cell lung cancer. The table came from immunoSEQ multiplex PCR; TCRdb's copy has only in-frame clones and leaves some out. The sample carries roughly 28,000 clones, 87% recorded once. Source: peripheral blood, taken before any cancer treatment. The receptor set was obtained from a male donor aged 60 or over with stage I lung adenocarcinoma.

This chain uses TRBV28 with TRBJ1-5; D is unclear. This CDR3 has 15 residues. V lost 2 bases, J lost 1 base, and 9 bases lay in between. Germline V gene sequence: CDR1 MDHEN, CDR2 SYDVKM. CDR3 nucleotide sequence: TGTGCCAGCAGTTTAATCGGAGGGAGCAATCAGCCCCAGCATTTT. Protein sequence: CASSLIGGSNQPQHF.

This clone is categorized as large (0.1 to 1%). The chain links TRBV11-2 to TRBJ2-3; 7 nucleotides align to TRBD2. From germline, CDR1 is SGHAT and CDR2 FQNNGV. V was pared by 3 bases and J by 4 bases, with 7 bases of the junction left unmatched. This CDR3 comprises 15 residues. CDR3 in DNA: TGTGCCAGCAGCTTCTGGGGGGGGTTCCCAGATACGCAGTATTTT. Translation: CASSFWGGFPDTQYF. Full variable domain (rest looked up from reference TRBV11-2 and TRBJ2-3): EAGVAQSPRYKIIEKRQSVAFWCNPISGHATLYWYQQILGQGPKLLIQFQNNGVVDDSQLPKDRFSAERLKGVDSTLKIQPAKLEDSAVYLCASSFWGGFPDTQYFGPGTRLTVL.

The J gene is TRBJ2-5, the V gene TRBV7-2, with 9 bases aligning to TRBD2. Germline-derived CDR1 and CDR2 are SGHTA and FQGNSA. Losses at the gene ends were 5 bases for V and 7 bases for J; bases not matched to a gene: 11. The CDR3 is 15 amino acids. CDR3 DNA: TGTGCCAGCAGCCCTCGGACTAGCGACATTCCGACCCAGTACTTC. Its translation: CASSPRTSDIPTQYF. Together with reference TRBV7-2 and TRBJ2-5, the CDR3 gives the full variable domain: GAGVSQSPSNKVTEKGKDVELRCDPISGHTALYWYRQSLGQGLEFLIYFQGNSAPDKSGLPSDRFSAERTGGSVSTLTIQRTQQEDSAVYLCASSPRTSDIPTQYFGPGTRLLVL.

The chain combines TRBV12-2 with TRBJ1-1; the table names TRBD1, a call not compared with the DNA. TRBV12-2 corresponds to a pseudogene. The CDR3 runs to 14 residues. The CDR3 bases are TGTGCAAGTCGCTTAGCTCTGAACGGCAGGGTTGCTTTCTTT. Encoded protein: CASRLALNGRVAFF.

This CDR3 is CASSFDNPETQYF. The CDR3 nucleotides are TGCGCCAGCAGCTTCGATAACCCGGAGACCCAGTACTTC. This chain links TRBV5-1 with TRBJ2-5; no firm D call. Trimming took 2 bases from V and 5 from J, leaving 10 bases between them. This CDR3 contains 13 residues. Germline CDR1 is SGHRS and CDR2 is YFSETQ.

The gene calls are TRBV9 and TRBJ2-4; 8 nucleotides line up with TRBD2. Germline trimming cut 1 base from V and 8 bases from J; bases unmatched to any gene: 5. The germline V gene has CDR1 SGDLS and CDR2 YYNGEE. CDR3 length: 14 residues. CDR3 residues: CASSVSGGIDIQYF. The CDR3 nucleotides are TGTGCCAGCAGCGTAAGCGGGGGTATAGACATTCAGTACTTC.

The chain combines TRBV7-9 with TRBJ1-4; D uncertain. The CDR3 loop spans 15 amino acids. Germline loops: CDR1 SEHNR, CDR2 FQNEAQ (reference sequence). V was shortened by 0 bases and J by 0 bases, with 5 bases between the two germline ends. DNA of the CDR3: TGTGCCAGCAGCTTAGCCCGATCAACTAATGAAAAACTGTTTTTT. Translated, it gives CASSLARSTNEKLFF.

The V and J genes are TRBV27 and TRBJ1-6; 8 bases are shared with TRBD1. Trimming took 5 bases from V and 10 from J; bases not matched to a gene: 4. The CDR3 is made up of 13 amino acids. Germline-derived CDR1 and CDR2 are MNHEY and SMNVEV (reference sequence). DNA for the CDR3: TGTGCCAGCAGTCGGACAGGGAGCTCACCCCTCCACTTT. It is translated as CASSRTGSSPLHF.

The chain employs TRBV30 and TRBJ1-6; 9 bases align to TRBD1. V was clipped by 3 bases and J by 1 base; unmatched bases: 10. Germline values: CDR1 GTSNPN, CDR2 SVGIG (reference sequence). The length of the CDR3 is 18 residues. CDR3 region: CAWRITGGAGSYNSPLHF. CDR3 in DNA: TGTGCCTGGAGAATAACAGGGGGCGCTGGGTCCTATAATTCACCCCTCCACTTT.

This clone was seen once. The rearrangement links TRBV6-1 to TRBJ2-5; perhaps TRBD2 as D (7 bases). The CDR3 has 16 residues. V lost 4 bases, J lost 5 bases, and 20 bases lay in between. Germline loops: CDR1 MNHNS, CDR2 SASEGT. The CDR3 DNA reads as TGTGCCAGCAGTGCCTCCTCGCGGGGGCCCGTCGAGACCCAGTACTTC. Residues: CASSASSRGPVETQYF.

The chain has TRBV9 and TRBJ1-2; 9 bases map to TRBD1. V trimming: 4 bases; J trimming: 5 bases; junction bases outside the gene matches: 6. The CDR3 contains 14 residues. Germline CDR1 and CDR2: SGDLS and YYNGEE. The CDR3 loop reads CASSPSTGGYGYTF. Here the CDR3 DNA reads TGTGCCAGCAGCCCCTCGACAGGGGGATATGGCTACACCTTC.

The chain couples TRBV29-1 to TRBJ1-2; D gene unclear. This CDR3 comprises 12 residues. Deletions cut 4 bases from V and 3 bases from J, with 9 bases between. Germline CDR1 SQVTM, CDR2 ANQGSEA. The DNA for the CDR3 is TGCAGCGTTGGGACCGGAGACTATGGCTACACCTTC. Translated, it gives CSVGTGDYGYTF. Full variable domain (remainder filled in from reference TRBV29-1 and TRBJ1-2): SAVISQKPSRDICQRGTSLTIQCQVDSQVTMMFWYRQQPGQSLTLIATANQGSEATYESGFVIDKFPISRPNLTFSTLTVSNMSPEDSSIYLCSVGTGDYGYTFGSGTRLTVV.

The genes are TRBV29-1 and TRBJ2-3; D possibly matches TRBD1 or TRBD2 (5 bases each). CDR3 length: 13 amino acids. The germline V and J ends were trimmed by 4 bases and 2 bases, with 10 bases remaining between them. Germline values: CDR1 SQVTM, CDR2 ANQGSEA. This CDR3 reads CSVGGTVTDTQYF. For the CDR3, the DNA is TGCAGCGTTGGAGGGACGGTCACAGATACGCAGTATTTT.